These 25 T cell receptor beta chains originate from one sample sequenced in a study of PD-L1 blockade in urothelial cancer. Method: immunoSEQ multiplex PCR; TCRdb's copy keeps in-frame clones and lacks some. Of more than 75,000 clones in the sample, roughly 84% were seen once. Time point noted: pretreatment peripheral blood. Sequencing used PBMCs, obtained around atezolizumab (anti-PD-L1) treatment. Receptors originate from a man between 60 and 75 years old with urothelial cancer.

This rearrangement joins TRBV6-5 to TRBJ1-1; D not resolved. V was pared by 6 bases and J by 3 bases, with 14 bases between. Germline V gene sequence: CDR1 MNHEY, CDR2 SVGAGI. This CDR3 has 14 amino acids. The CDR3 DNA is TGTGCCAGCAGCCTGAAGGGAGAGTACACTGAAGCTTTCTTT. This sequence encodes CASSLKGEYTEAFF.

This sequence joins TRBV10-1 and TRBJ2-7; 7 nucleotides agree with TRBD2. The CDR3 has 17 amino acids. Germline CDR1 WNHNN, CDR2 SYGVQD (reference sequence). Trimming at V came to 0 bases and at J to 2 bases, leaving 10 bases not matched to a gene. The CDR3 protein is CASSESNRASGPYEQYF. In nucleotides, the CDR3 is TGCGCCAGCAGTGAGTCGAATCGGGCTAGCGGTCCCTACGAGCAGTACTTC.

The chain is built from TRBV11-2 and TRBJ2-3; D perhaps matches TRBD2 (5 bases). Germline loops: CDR1 SGHAT, CDR2 FQNNGV. The V end lost 2 bases, the J end lost 4 bases, and 10 bases lay between the germline ends. This CDR3 has 14 amino acids. The CDR3 DNA reads as TGTGCCAGCAGCTTAAGTCCGGGGTCAGATACGCAGTATTTT. Translation: CASSLSPGSDTQYF.

J is TRBJ2-7 and V is TRBV2; tentatively, D is TRBD1 (7 bases). The CDR3 is 14 amino acids. With 8 bases removed from V and 6 bases from J, the gap between germline ends came to 20 bases. CDR1 SNHLY and CDR2 FYNNEI come from the germline V gene. CDR3 sequence reads: CASRPSGTAGEQYF. The CDR3 DNA follows: TGTGCCAGCCGACCATCCGGGACAGCGGGCGAGCAGTACTTC.

The genes are TRBV6-5 and TRBJ1-3, with TRBD1 matching 7 bases. The germline gives CDR1 MNHEY, CDR2 SVGAGI. Germline trimming cut 6 bases from V and 0 bases from J; bases unmatched to any gene: 5. The CDR3 contains 15 residues. CDR3 in amino acids: CASSRQGISGNTIYF. In nucleotides, the CDR3 is TGTGCCAGCAGCCGACAGGGAATCTCTGGAAACACCATATATTTT.

This sequence joins TRBV4-3 and TRBJ2-3; D gene unclear. Germline V gene data show CDR1 as LGHNA and CDR2 as YSLEER. The CDR3 consists of 16 residues. Trimming removed 4 bases from V and 1 base from J, with 15 bases in between. This chain's CDR3 is CASSRNVAIRTDTQYF. The CDR3 DNA is TGCGCCAGCAGCCGAAATGTAGCCATCCGCACAGATACGCAGTATTTT.

The chain employs TRBV7-9 and TRBJ2-1; 10 bases align to TRBD2. CDR1 and CDR2 (germline): SEHNR, FQNEAQ (reference sequence). Unmatched junction bases numbered 9, after V lost 0 bases and J lost 7 bases. The CDR3 sequence is 17 residues long. The CDR3: CASSLAVQRGGQNEQFF. In DNA form, the CDR3 reads TGTGCCAGCAGCTTAGCGGTACAGCGGGGGGGCCAGAATGAGCAGTTCTTC.

This sequence joins TRBV5-1 and TRBJ2-7, with TRBD2 as a possible D gene (5 bases). Per the germline V gene, CDR1 is SGHRS and CDR2 is YFSETQ. The length of the CDR3 is 14 residues. Trimming stripped 0 bases from V and 3 bases from J, with 10 bases between. This CDR3 is CASSLVLEDYEQYF. The CDR3 coding sequence is TGCGCCAGCAGCTTGGTACTAGAAGACTACGAGCAGTACTTC.

V and J are TRBV9 and TRBJ2-1; TRBD2 aligns across 11 bases. Germline loops: CDR1 SGDLS, CDR2 YYNGEE. The ends lost 4 bases at V and 8 bases at J; junction bases unmatched: 11. The CDR3 consists of 16 residues. CDR3 sequence (DNA): TGTGCCAGCAGCCCCCGGGTAATAGCGGGGGGGGATGAGCAGTTCTTC. The encoded protein is CASSPRVIAGGDEQFF.

V and J are TRBV16 and TRBJ2-3; perhaps TRBD2 as D (5 bases). Germline V gene data show CDR1 as KGHSY and CDR2 as FQNENV. This CDR3 is built from 12 residues. With 2 bases removed from V and 7 bases from J, the gap between germline ends came to 7 bases. The CDR3 DNA sequence: TGTGCCAGCAGCCAAGTGGACTATACGCAGTATTTT. Its protein product is CASSQVDYTQYF. The full variable domain, its missing parts supplied by reference TRBV16 and TRBJ2-3, is GEEVAQTPKHLVRGEGQKAKLYCAPIKGHSYVFWYQQVLKNEFKFLISFQNENVFDETGMPKERFSAKCLPNSPCSLEIQATKLEDSAVYFCASSQVDYTQYFGPGTRLTVL.

The table lists this clone with a few counts. The rearrangement joins TRBV7-2 to TRBJ1-1, with 8 nucleotides matching TRBD1. The CDR3 consists of 15 residues. Germline V lookup: CDR1 SGHTA, CDR2 FQGNSA. V shed 3 bases, J shed 6 bases, and the junction held 9 bases outside the gene matches. The CDR3: CASSLRSGTGSEAFF. The CDR3 region has the DNA TGTGCCAGCAGCTTGCGCTCGGGGACAGGCTCTGAAGCTTTCTTT.

The CDR3 is CAWSWATYEQYF. In DNA, the CDR3 is TGTGCCTGGAGCTGGGCGACCTACGAGCAGTACTTC. The chain is built from TRBV30 and TRBJ2-7; D call uncertain. The CDR3 is 12 amino acids. Trimming took 3 bases from V and 2 from J, leaving 8 bases between them. Germline CDR1 is GTSNPN and CDR2 is SVGIG (reference sequence).

This clone has only a few counts. V and J are TRBV9 and TRBJ2-2; 8 positions agree with TRBD2. Germline CDR1 SGDLS, CDR2 YYNGEE. The CDR3 length is 16 residues. J was trimmed by 7 bases and V by 1 base; bases with no gene match: 9. The CDR3 coding sequence is TGTGCCAGCAGCGTAAGTTCGGGGGGGCTTCGCGGGGAGCTGTTTTTT. Protein: CASSVSSGGLRGELFF.

This sequence joins TRBV5-1 and TRBJ1-1; the D gene is possibly TRBD1 (5 bases). Germline V gives CDR1 SGHRS, CDR2 YFSETQ. This CDR3 is 14 amino acids long. V lost 4 bases and J 1 base, leaving 11 bases between the germline ends. The CDR3 DNA is TGCGCCAGCAGCCGGGGGACGGCGAACACTGAAGCTTTCTTT. Encoded protein: CASSRGTANTEAFF.

This clone was seen more than once but under ten times. The rearrangement links TRBV30 to TRBJ2-5; 9 bases agree with TRBD2. V gave up 5 bases and J gave up 5 bases; unmatched junction bases: 9. CDR3 length equals 14 residues. The germline V gene encodes CDR1 GTSNPN and CDR2 SVGIG (reference sequence). The DNA of the CDR3 is TGTGCCTGGGAGGGCGGGGGGGCCCGTGAGACCCAGTACTTC. Its protein is CAWEGGGARETQYF.

V usage is TRBV6-5 and J usage is TRBJ1-1, with D possibly matching TRBD1 (5 bases). This CDR3 spans 15 amino acids. Per the germline V gene, CDR1 is MNHEY and CDR2 is SVGAGI. V lost 2 bases and J lost 3, with 13 bases in between. The CDR3 is CASSYGGTLDTEAFF. The CDR3 DNA sequence: TGTGCCAGCAGTTACGGCGGGACGTTGGACACTGAAGCTTTCTTT.

J is TRBJ2-7 and V is TRBV5-1; 7 bases agree with TRBD2. V shed 0 bases and J 0 bases; nucleotides not matched to a gene: 3. CDR1 is SGHRS and CDR2 is YFSETQ in the germline V gene. The CDR3 covers 15 residues. CDR3 protein: CASSLAPSGSYEQYF. The CDR3 region has the DNA TGCGCCAGCAGCTTGGCCCCTAGCGGCTCCTACGAGCAGTACTTC.

The chain joins TRBV5-1 to TRBJ2-5, with D tentatively TRBD2 (5 bases). Germline V gene lookup returns CDR1 SGHRS and CDR2 YFSETQ. Trimming cost V 6 bases and J 5 bases, with 14 bases left between them. CDR3 length equals 13 residues. In DNA, the CDR3 is TGCGCCAGCATGTCGGAGGCCTGGGAGACCCAGTACTTC. It is translated as CASMSEAWETQYF.

V gene TRBV5-4 combines with J gene TRBJ2-3, with TRBD2 identical over 10 bases. The ends lost 4 bases at V and 0 bases at J; junction bases unmatched: 11. The CDR3 sequence is 18 residues long. Germline V gene sequence: CDR1 SGHNT, CDR2 YYREEE (reference sequence). The chain's CDR3 is CASSTGLAAVTSTDTQYF. The CDR3 nucleotides read TGTGCCAGCAGCACAGGACTAGCGGCCGTGACTAGCACAGATACGCAGTATTTT.

The chain couples TRBV11-3 to TRBJ2-2, with D unresolved. V lost 5 bases, J lost 6 bases, and 10 bases lay in between. The CDR3 is 13 amino acids. Germline V gene data show CDR1 as SGHNT and CDR2 as YENEEA. CDR3 residues: CASSQSRAGELFF. The CDR3 DNA follows: TGTGCCAGCAGCCAATCCCGGGCCGGGGAGCTGTTTTTT.

The rearrangement uses TRBV10-3 and TRBJ1-4; perhaps TRBD1 as D (6 bases). Germline V gene lookup returns CDR1 ENHRY and CDR2 SYGVKD. The CDR3 consists of 12 residues. V dropped 3 bases and J dropped 15 bases, with 14 bases sitting between them. As DNA, the CDR3 is TGTGCCATCAGTGAAACCCAGGGGTTCTTGTTTTTT. It is translated as CAISETQGFLFF.

The chain recombines TRBV11-2 with TRBJ2-2; a possible D gene is TRBD2 (6 bases). Trimming pared 4 bases from V and 0 bases from J, leaving 12 bases between. Germline values: CDR1 SGHAT, CDR2 FQNNGV. The CDR3 spans 16 residues. The CDR3 spells CASSSGWGANTGELFF. The CDR3 DNA follows: TGTGCCAGCAGCTCAGGGTGGGGGGCGAACACCGGGGAGCTGTTTTTT.

This chain uses TRBV27 with TRBJ2-1; the match to TRBD2 covers 12 bases. The V gene end was trimmed by 7 bases and the J gene end by 6 bases; junction bases not matched to a gene: 19. Germline CDR1 and CDR2: MNHEY and SMNVEV (reference sequence). CDR3 length equals 19 residues. This CDR3 is CASTTASGRAWNGRNEQFF. The CDR3 coding sequence is TGTGCCAGCACCACTGCTAGCGGGAGGGCCTGGAATGGTCGCAATGAGCAGTTCTTC.

This clone came up once. The rearrangement joins TRBV28 to TRBJ1-3, with TRBD1 as a possible D gene (5 bases). The CDR3 consists of 15 residues. V lost 3 bases, J lost 3 bases, and 12 bases lay in between. Germline V gene data show CDR1 as MDHEN and CDR2 as SYDVKM. The CDR3 loop is CASSLPRGSGNTIYF. The CDR3 DNA reads TGTGCCAGCAGTTTGCCCCGGGGGAGTGGAAACACCATATATTTT. Variable domain in full (rest from reference TRBV28 and TRBJ1-3): DVKVTQSSRYLVKRTGEKVFLECVQDMDHENMFWYRQDPGLGLRLIYFSYDVKMKEKGDIPEGYSVSREKKERFSLILESASTNQTSMYLCASSLPRGSGNTIYFGEGSWLTVV.

The chain employs TRBV19 and TRBJ2-3; tentative D call: TRBD2 (5 bases). V lost 2 bases to trimming and J lost 1 base, with 10 bases between them. This CDR3 has 15 residues. Germline-derived CDR1 and CDR2 are LNHDA and SQIVND (reference sequence). CDR3 loop: CASSIRGSGTDTQYF. Written as DNA, the CDR3 is TGTGCCAGTAGTATACGGGGATCGGGCACAGATACGCAGTATTTT.